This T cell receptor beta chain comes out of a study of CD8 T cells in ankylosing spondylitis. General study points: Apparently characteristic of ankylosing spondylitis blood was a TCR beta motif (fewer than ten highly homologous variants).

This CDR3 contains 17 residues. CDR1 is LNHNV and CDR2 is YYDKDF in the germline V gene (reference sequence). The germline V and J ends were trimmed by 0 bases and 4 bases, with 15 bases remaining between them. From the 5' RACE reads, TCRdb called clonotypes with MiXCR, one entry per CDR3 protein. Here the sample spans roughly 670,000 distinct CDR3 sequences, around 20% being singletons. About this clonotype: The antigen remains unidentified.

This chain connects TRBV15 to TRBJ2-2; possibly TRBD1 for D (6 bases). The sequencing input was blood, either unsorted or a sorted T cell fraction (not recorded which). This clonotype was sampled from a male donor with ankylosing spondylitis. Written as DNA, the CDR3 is TGTGCCACCAGCAGAGATCTCCGGGGCAGGGGCACCGGGGAGCTGTTTTTT. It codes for CATSRDLRGRGTGELFF.